This is a list of T cell receptor beta chains from one sample in a study of response to subunit inactivated influenza vaccine. TCRdb used MiXCR to reprocess the RT-PCR reads, holding one entry per CDR3 protein. The sample has 650,000 to 700,000 distinct CDR3 sequences, around a sixth seen once. Sequencing was performed on PBMCs from blood, taken roughly 13 days after vaccination. These receptors originate from a man aged 50 or older who received an inactivated influenza vaccine. Both conserved end residues are part of each CDR3. Each record gives: CDR3 protein, V gene, D gene, clone size, J gene. The D gene is left open where the match is weak. Not every row has a clone size; where given, it reads once, few, many or a size class.

CASSPPEVPETQYF	TRBV12-3/TRBV12-4	.	.	TRBJ2-5
CASSLDGLTGITEAFF	TRBV5-1	.	few	TRBJ1-1
CASSPSRGLTSGANVLTF	TRBV12-3/TRBV12-4	TRBD2	few	TRBJ2-6
CASSLVAGAPYNEQFF	TRBV11-2	TRBD2	.	TRBJ2-1
CASSWDRSERGTGELFF	TRBV6-2/TRBV6-3	TRBD1	.	TRBJ2-2
CASSAVSDSPKETQYF	TRBV9	.	.	TRBJ2-5
CASSQVADTQYF	TRBV3-1	.	few	TRBJ2-3
CASSEASAMGTQYF	TRBV10-2	.	.	TRBJ2-5
CASSLGFNPTWAPSSYNEQFF	TRBV11-2	.	.	TRBJ2-1
CSAGGPDTEAFF	TRBV29-1	TRBD1	few	TRBJ1-1
CSARGGNYGYTF	TRBV20-1	.	.	TRBJ1-2
CASRKEENTEAFF	TRBV6-4	.	few	TRBJ1-1
CASRDPGTGVVSYNEQFF	TRBV6-1	TRBD1	.	TRBJ2-1
CSATGTGSSYEQYF	TRBV20-1	TRBD1	few	TRBJ2-7
CASSNMKVLQETQYF	TRBV5-6	.	many	TRBJ2-5
CASNILDNSYEQYF	TRBV5-6	.	.	TRBJ2-7
CASSLNSRETGELFF	TRBV7-9	.	few	TRBJ2-2